The rows below give T cell receptor beta chains drawn from one sample of a study of T cell responses to AZD1222 COVID-19 vaccine. The method was immunoSEQ multiplex PCR; TCRdb's version includes in-frame clones alone and lacks a portion of them. The data show 100,000 to 120,000 clones, around 90% seen once. Sequenced here: peripheral blood, sampled 28 days after the second AZD1222 dose. All receptors come from an adult who received the AZD1222 COVID-19 vaccine. CDR3s include the opening cysteine and the closing phenylalanine or tryptophan. Each record gives: J gene, clone size, D gene, V gene, CDR3 protein, CDR3 DNA. The D gene is left open where the match is weak. Not every row has a clone size; where given, it reads once, few, many or a size class.

TRBJ1-1 NA NA TRBV7-8 CASSQDRNTEAFF TGTGCCAGCAGCCAGGACAGGAACACTGAAGCTTTCTTT
TRBJ1-5 once NA TRBV5-6 CASSLFSNQPQHF TGTGCCAGCAGCTTGTTTAGCAATCAGCCCCAGCATTTT
TRBJ2-3 NA NA TRBV7-2 CASSLRGEQAQYF TGTGCCAGCAGCTTAAGGGGAGAGCAGGCGCAGTATTTT
TRBJ1-2 NA NA TRBV19 CASSIDRSENYGYTF TGTGCCAGTAGTATAGATCGGTCGGAGAACTATGGCTACACCTTC
TRBJ1-6 once TRBD1 TRBV2 CASSRSTGGNSPLHF TGTGCCAGCAGTCGATCGACAGGGGGGAATTCACCCCTCCACTTT
TRBJ1-1 NA NA TRBV6-1 CASREVAMNTEAFF TGTGCCAGCAGGGAAGTAGCAATGAACACTGAAGCTTTCTTT
TRBJ1-1 NA NA TRBV2 CASRMNTEAFF TGTGCCAGCAGGATGAACACTGAAGCTTTCTTT
TRBJ2-2 NA TRBD1 TRBV5-4 CASRRDRGTTGELFF TGTGCCAGCAGGAGGGACAGGGGAACCACCGGGGAGCTGTTTTTT
TRBJ1-3 NA NA TRBV6-6 CASSYRLANPGNTIYF TGTGCCAGCAGTTACCGACTAGCGAATCCTGGAAACACCATATATTTT
TRBJ2-5 NA NA TRBV7-9 CATQALEETQYF TGTGCCACCCAGGCGCTTGAAGAGACCCAGTACTTC
TRBJ1-5 NA NA TRBV27 CASSPGGGGNQPQHF TGTGCCAGCAGTCCCGGGGGGGGTGGCAATCAGCCCCAGCATTTT
TRBJ1-2 NA TRBD1 TRBV6-5 CASSTDRVWGYTF TGTGCCAGCAGTACGGACAGGGTATGGGGCTACACCTTC
TRBJ1-1 NA NA TRBV5-1 CASSLSGTLNTEAFF TGCGCCAGCAGCTTGAGCGGGACCTTGAACACTGAAGCTTTCTTT
TRBJ2-6 NA NA TRBV19 CASASSGANVLTF TGTGCCAGTGCTAGCTCTGGGGCCAACGTCCTGACTTTC
TRBJ2-5 NA TRBD2 TRBV6-2/TRBV6-3 CASSYSMSGGAEETQYF TGTGCCAGCAGTTACTCGATGAGCGGGGGGGCCGAAGAGACCCAGTACTTC
TRBJ1-2 NA TRBD1 TRBV18 CASSLGQGNYGYTF TGTGCCAGCTCACTCGGACAGGGGAACTATGGCTACACCTTC
TRBJ1-5 NA NA TRBV6-5 CASSPRSASNQPQHF TGTGCCAGCAGCCCAAGATCAGCTAGCAATCAGCCCCAGCATTTT
TRBJ2-6 NA NA TRBV6-5 CASTIDPGANVLTF TGTGCCAGCACTATTGACCCTGGGGCCAACGTCCTGACTTTC
TRBJ1-6 once NA TRBV18 CASGRAGNSPLHF TGTGCCAGCGGAAGGGCAGGTAATTCACCCCTCCACTTT
TRBJ2-7 NA TRBD1 TRBV10-3 CAISEPLETGAYEQYF TGTGCCATCAGTGAGCCTCTCGAGACAGGGGCCTACGAGCAGTACTTC
TRBJ2-1 NA TRBD1 TRBV7-7 CASSLQDRGGQFF TGTGCTAGCAGCTTACAGGACAGGGGAGGTCAGTTCTTC
TRBJ2-3 NA NA TRBV5-1 CASSLSTDTQYF TGCGCCAGCAGCTTGAGCACAGATACGCAGTATTTT
TRBJ2-3 NA NA TRBV6-5 CASSYRGGGADTQYF TGTGCCAGCAGTTACAGGGGGGGCGGGGCAGATACGCAGTATTTT
TRBJ2-3 NA NA TRBV6-5 CASSLGRSTDTQYF TGTGCCAGCTCCCTCGGGCGAAGCACAGATACGCAGTATTTT
TRBJ2-2 NA NA TRBV15 CATSAPRENTGELFF TGTGCCACCAGCGCACCCCGGGAGAACACCGGGGAGCTGTTTTTT
TRBJ2-3 NA TRBD2 TRBV13 CASSESLAGGADTQYF TGTGCCAGCAGCGAAAGCCTAGCGGGGGGCGCAGATACGCAGTATTTT
TRBJ2-7 NA TRBD1 TRBV7-9 CASSLITGGFSEQYF TGTGCCAGCAGCCTAATAACAGGGGGCTTCTCCGAGCAGTACTTC
TRBJ1-1 few NA TRBV7-9 CASSLMGRHTEAFF TGTGCCAGCAGCTTAATGGGGAGACACACTGAAGCTTTCTTT
TRBJ1-1 NA NA TRBV18 CASSPIGTGGGEAFF TGTGCCAGCTCACCAATAGGTACTGGGGGGGGTGAAGCTTTCTTT
TRBJ2-2 NA TRBD2 TRBV3-1/TRBV3-2 CASSPRGGSAGELFF TGTGCCAGCAGCCCCCGGGGGGGATCGGCCGGGGAGCTGTTTTTT
TRBJ2-1 NA TRBD2 TRBV2 CASSGSGRLVNNEQFF TGTGCCAGCAGTGGTTCCGGGAGGCTAGTAAACAATGAGCAGTTCTTC
TRBJ1-5 once NA TRBV7-2 CASSLVLGNQPQHF TGTGCCAGCAGCTTAGTGCTGGGCAATCAGCCCCAGCATTTT
TRBJ2-3 NA NA TRBV3-1/TRBV3-2 CASSQEWGTQYF TGTGCCAGCAGCCAAGAATGGGGTACGCAGTATTTT
TRBJ2-5 NA TRBD1 TRBV3-1/TRBV3-2 CASSQVGQGEGETQYF TGTGCCAGCAGCCAAGTGGGGCAGGGGGAAGGGGAGACCCAGTACTTC
TRBJ2-1 NA TRBD2 TRBV2 CASRASGGAINEQFF TGTGCCAGCAGAGCTAGCGGGGGGGCCATAAATGAGCAGTTCTTC
TRBJ1-4 NA NA TRBV5-4 CASSLGGLTNEKLFF TGTGCCAGCAGCTTGGGAGGCCTAACTAATGAAAAACTGTTTTTT
TRBJ1-1 NA TRBD1 TRBV5-1 CASSPDRAGSTEAFF TGCGCCAGCAGCCCGGACAGGGCCGGTTCGACTGAAGCTTTCTTT
TRBJ2-2 NA TRBD1 TRBV25-1 CASRDRSPTGELFF TGTGCCAGCCGGGACAGGAGCCCCACCGGGGAGCTGTTTTTT
TRBJ1-2 NA NA TRBV9 CASSVSPGAYGYTF TGTGCCAGCAGCGTATCCCCGGGGGCCTATGGCTACACCTTC
TRBJ1-6 NA NA TRBV7-2 CASSPQRRANNSPLHF TGTGCCAGCAGCCCCCAGCGCAGGGCGAATAATTCACCCCTCCACTTT
TRBJ2-5 NA NA TRBV6-5 CASSYSIGEEETQYF TGTGCCAGCAGTTACTCGATTGGGGAGGAAGAGACCCAGTACTTC
TRBJ1-1 NA NA TRBV18 CASSPLMGVRENTEAFF TGTGCCAGCTCACCACTAATGGGTGTACGGGAGAACACTGAAGCTTTCTTT
TRBJ1-5 NA NA TRBV5-1 CASSLGNSNQPQHF TGCGCCAGCAGCTTGGGTAATAGCAATCAGCCCCAGCATTTT
TRBJ1-2 NA TRBD1 TRBV7-2 CASSLGSTGASGYTF TGTGCCAGCAGCTTAGGGTCGACAGGGGCAAGCGGCTACACCTTC
TRBJ2-7 few NA TRBV5-1 CASSLSFGNYEQYF TGCGCCAGCAGCTTGTCGTTCGGGAACTACGAGCAGTACTTC
TRBJ1-1 NA NA TRBV18 CASSPEMNTEAFF TGTGCCAGCTCACCCGAGATGAACACTGAAGCTTTCTTT
TRBJ2-5 NA NA TRBV2 CASSEELETQYF TGTGCCAGCAGTGAAGAACTGGAGACCCAGTACTTC
TRBJ2-7 once TRBD1 TRBV27 CASMYRQGPYEQYF TGTGCCAGCATGTACAGACAGGGCCCCTACGAGCAGTACTTC
TRBJ2-1 NA NA TRBV6-1 CASSEGWGAGYNEQFF TGTGCCAGCAGTGAAGGTTGGGGGGCGGGATACAATGAGCAGTTCTTC
TRBJ2-6 NA NA TRBV7-9 CASGSSGANVLTF TGTGCCAGCGGGAGCTCTGGGGCCAACGTCCTGACTTTC
TRBJ2-7 NA NA TRBV21-1 CASSKGDRSSSYEQYF TGTGCCAGCAGCAAAGGGGACAGGAGTAGCTCCTACGAGCAGTACTTC
TRBJ2-2 NA NA TRBV4-2 CASSHPWDRANTGELFF TGTGCCAGCAGCCACCCATGGGATCGGGCGAACACCGGGGAGCTGTTTTTT
TRBJ1-2 NA TRBD1 TRBV29-1 CSVLTGGFPGYGYTF TGCAGCGTGCTGACAGGGGGTTTTCCCGGCTATGGCTACACCTTC
TRBJ2-4 NA NA TRBV12-1 CASIDWGLAKNIQYF TGTGCCAGCATCGATTGGGGGCTAGCCAAAAACATTCAGTACTTC
TRBJ1-5 NA NA TRBV3-1/TRBV3-2 CASSPRGHNQPQHF TGTGCCAGCAGCCCCCGAGGCCACAATCAGCCCCAGCATTTT
TRBJ1-5 NA NA TRBV7-2 CASSLFQGSSQPQHF TGTGCCAGCAGCTTATTTCAGGGGAGCAGTCAGCCCCAGCATTTT